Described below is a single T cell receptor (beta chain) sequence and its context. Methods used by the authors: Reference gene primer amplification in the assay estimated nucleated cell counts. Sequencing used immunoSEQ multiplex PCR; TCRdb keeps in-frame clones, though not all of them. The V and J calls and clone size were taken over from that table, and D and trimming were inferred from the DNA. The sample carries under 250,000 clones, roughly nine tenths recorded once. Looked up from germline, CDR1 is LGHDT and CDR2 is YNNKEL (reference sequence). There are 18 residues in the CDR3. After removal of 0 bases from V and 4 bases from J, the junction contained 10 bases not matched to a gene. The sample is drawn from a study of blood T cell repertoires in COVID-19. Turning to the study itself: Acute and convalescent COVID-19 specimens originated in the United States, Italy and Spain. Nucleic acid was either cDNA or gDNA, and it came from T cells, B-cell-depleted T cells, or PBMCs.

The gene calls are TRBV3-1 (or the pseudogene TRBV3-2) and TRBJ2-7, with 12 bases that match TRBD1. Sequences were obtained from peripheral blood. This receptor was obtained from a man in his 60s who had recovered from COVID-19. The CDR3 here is CASSQDPGGTGGRYEQYF. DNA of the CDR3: TGTGCCAGCAGCCAAGATCCCGGGGGGACAGGGGGCCGGTACGAGCAGTACTTC.